This TCR beta chain was profiled in a study of T cells in localized non-small cell lung cancer. Study-level points and caveats: In adjacent lung appeared a median 57 of the top 100 tumor clones. Longer overall survival was seen with higher T cell density measured in blood. Uninvolved neighboring lung showed the greatest T cell clonality, exceeding tumor. Multi-region tumor sequencing was not done, so intratumor heterogeneity could not be excluded.

V was clipped by 2 bases and J by 6 bases, with 7 bases between them. This CDR3 has 12 amino acids. From germline, CDR1 is SGHVS and CDR2 FQNEAQ. Here immunoSEQ multiplex PCR was the method, and the copy in TCRdb shows in-frame clones only, minus some. The sample comprises about 23,000 clones, approximately 90% of which are singletons, and roughly 7.2% rests with the top ten. As for this clone: Its antigen is not identified.

Specimen: peripheral blood, collected before any cancer treatment. The receptor was isolated from a woman aged 35 to 69 with stage I lung adenocarcinoma. This chain connects TRBV7-8 to TRBJ1-1; D is ambiguous. CDR3 loop: CASSLIRSEAFF. CDR3 bases: TGTGCCAGCAGCTTAATAAGGTCTGAAGCTTTCTTT. Full variable domain (outside the CDR3, taken from reference TRBV7-8 and TRBJ1-1): GAGVSQSPRYKVAKRGQDVALRCDPISGHVSLFWYQQALGQGPEFLTYFQNEAQLDKSGLPSDRFFAERPEGSVSTLKIQRTQQEDSAVYLCASSLIRSEAFFGQGTRLTVV.